This T cell receptor beta chain was sequenced in a study of blood T cell repertoires in COVID-19. About the study: The study drew acute and convalescent COVID-19 samples from the United States, Italy and Spain. PBMCs, B-cell-depleted T cells, or T cells provided the cDNA or gDNA that made up the material.

Study processing details: Nucleated cell counts were estimated from reference gene primer amplification. Some clones are missing from TCRdb's copy, which holds only in-frame ones; the method was immunoSEQ multiplex PCR. Clone size and V and J calls were adopted from that table, with D and trimming inferred from the DNA. The profile shows 90,000 to 130,000 clones, around 83% of them singletons. This clone was detected once. There are 13 residues in the CDR3. The germline V gene encodes CDR1 SGDLS and CDR2 YYNGEE. V was clipped by 3 bases and J by 7 bases; unmatched bases: 1. The chain employs TRBV9 and TRBJ2-1; 10 positions match TRBD2. Sequencing was performed on peripheral blood. This TCR was recovered from a woman between 70 and 85 years old with acute or convalescent COVID-19. CDR3 coding DNA: TGTGCCAGCAGCGCGGGACTAGCGAATGAGCAGTTCTTC. Translating it yields CASSAGLANEQFF.